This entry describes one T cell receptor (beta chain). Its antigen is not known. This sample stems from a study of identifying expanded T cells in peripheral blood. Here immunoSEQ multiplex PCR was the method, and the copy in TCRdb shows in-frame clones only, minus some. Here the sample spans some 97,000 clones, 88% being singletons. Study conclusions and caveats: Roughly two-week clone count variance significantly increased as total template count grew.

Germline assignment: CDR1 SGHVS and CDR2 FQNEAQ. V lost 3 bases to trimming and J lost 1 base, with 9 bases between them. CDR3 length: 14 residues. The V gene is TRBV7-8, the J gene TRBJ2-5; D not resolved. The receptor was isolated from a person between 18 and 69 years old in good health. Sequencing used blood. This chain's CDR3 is CASSLLGIQETQYF. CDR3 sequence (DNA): TGTGCCAGCAGCTTGCTAGGAATCCAAGAGACCCAGTACTTC.